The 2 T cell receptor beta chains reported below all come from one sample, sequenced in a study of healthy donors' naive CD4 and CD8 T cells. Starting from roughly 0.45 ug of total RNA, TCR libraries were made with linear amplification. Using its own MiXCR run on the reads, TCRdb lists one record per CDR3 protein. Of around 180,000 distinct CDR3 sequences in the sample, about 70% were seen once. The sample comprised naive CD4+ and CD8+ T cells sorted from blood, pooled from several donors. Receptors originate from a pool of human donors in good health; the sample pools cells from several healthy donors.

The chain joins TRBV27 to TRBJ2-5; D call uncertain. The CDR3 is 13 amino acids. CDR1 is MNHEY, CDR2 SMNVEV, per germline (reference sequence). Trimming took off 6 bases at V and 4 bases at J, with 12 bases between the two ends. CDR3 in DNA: TGTGCCAGCAGGGACCCCAGCTTAGAGACCCAGTACTTC. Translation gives CASRDPSLETQYF.

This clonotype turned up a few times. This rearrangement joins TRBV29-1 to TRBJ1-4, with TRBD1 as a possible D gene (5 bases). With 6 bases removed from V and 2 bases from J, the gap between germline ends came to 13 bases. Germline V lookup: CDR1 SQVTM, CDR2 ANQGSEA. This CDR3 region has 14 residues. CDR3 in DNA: TGCAGCGTGGCCGGGGGAGGCACTAATGAAAAACTGTTTTTT. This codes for CSVAGGGTNEKLFF.